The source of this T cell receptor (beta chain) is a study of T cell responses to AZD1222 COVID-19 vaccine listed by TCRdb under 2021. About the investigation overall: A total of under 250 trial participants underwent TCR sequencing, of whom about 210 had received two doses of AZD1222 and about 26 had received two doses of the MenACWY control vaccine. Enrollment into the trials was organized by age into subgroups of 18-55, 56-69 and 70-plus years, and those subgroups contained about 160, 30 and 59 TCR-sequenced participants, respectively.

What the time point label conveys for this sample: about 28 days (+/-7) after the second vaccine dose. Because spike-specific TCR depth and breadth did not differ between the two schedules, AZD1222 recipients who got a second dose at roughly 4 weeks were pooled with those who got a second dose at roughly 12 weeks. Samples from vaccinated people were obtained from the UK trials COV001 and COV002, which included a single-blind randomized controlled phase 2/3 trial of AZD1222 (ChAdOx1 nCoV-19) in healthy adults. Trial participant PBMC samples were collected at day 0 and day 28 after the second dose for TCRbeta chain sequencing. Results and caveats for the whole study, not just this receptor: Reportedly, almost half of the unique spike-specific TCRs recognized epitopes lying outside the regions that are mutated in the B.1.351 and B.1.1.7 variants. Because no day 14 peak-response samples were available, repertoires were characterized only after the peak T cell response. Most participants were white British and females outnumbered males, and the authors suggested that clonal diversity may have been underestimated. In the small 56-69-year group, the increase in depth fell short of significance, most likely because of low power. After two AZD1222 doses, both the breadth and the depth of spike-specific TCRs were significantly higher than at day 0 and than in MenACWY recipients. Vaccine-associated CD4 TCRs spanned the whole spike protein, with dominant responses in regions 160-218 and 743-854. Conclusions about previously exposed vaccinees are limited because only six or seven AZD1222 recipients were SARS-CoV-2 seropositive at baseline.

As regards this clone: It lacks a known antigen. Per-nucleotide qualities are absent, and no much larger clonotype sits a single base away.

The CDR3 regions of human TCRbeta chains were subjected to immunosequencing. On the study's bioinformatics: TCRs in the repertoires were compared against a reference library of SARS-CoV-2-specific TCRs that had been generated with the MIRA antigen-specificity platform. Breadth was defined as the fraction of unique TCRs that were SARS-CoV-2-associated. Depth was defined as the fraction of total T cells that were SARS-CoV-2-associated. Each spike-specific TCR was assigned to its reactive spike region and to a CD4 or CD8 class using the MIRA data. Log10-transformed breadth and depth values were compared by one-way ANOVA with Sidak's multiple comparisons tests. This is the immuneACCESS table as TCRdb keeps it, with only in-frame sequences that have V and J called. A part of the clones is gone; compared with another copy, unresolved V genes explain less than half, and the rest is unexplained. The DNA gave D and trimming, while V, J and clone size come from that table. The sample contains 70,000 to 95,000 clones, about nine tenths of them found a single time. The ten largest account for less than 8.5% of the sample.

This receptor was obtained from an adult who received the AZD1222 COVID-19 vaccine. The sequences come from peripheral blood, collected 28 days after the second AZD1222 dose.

CDR3 loop: CASSYPIRAIAKNIQYF. The sequenced DNA: TGTGCCAGCAGTTACCCGATTAGGGCAATAGCCAAAAACATTCAGTACTTC. The rearrangement joined TRBV6-2 or TRBV6-3 to TRBJ2-4; the D gene assignment is ambiguous. Via the germline V gene, CDR1 is MNHEY and CDR2 SVGEGT. V loses 2 bases, J loses 0 bases, and the germline ends lie 14 bases apart. There are 17 amino acids in the CDR3, from cysteine to phenylalanine inclusive. The only DNA kept is the CDR3, 51 bases in frame from the first base.